The 15 T cell receptor beta chains below come from one sample, sequenced in a study of blood T cell repertoires in COVID-19. Here immunoSEQ multiplex PCR was the method, and the copy in TCRdb shows in-frame clones only, minus some. The table includes about 260,000 clones, 85% to 95% detected once. The sequencing sample was made of PBMCs or T cells enriched from blood (not recorded which). The receptors were sampled from a man aged 35 to 55 who had been exposed to COVID-19.

The chain recombines TRBV28 with TRBJ1-2, with 12 nucleotides matching TRBD1. The CDR3 loop spans 15 amino acids. Germline CDR1 and CDR2: MDHEN and SYDVKM. Trimming took 4 bases from V and 5 from J; bases not matched to a gene: 5. CDR3 nucleotide sequence: TGTGCCAGCAGTTCACCGGGACAGGGGGCGTATGGCTACACCTTC. It translates to CASSSPGQGAYGYTF.

The rearrangement links TRBV5-1 to TRBJ2-5, with a weak D call TRBD2 (5 bases). The CDR3 spans 15 residues. The V gene lost 0 bases and the J gene lost 2 bases, with 11 bases spanning the gap. In germline, CDR1 is SGHRS, CDR2 YFSETQ. The chain's CDR3 is CASSLGTQAQETQYF. DNA of the CDR3: TGCGCCAGCAGCTTGGGGACTCAAGCTCAAGAGACCCAGTACTTC. Combining the CDR3 with reference TRBV5-1 and TRBJ2-5 gives the whole variable domain KAGVTQTPRYLIKTRGQQVTLSCSPISGHRSVSWYQQTPGQGLQFLFEYFSETQRNKGNFPGRFSGRQFSNSRSEMNVSTLELGDSALYLCASSLGTQAQETQYFGPGTRLLVL.

This chain joins TRBV2 and TRBJ2-3; D possibly corresponds to TRBD2 (6 bases). Germline-derived CDR1 and CDR2 are SNHLY and FYNNEI. Trimming removed 6 bases from V and 0 bases from J, with 13 bases in between. The CDR3 runs 15 residues. The CDR3 protein is CASRSDYSSTDTQYF. The CDR3 DNA is TGTGCCAGCAGGTCGGACTATTCTAGCACAGATACGCAGTATTTT.

V usage is TRBV9 and J usage is TRBJ1-1; no definite D call. Germline V gene lookup returns CDR1 SGDLS and CDR2 YYNGEE. The CDR3 loop spans 12 amino acids. Trimming cost V 3 bases and J 4 bases, with 7 bases left between them. The CDR3 bases are TGTGCCAGCAGCGCCCACGGCACTGAAGCTTTCTTT. It specifies CASSAHGTEAFF.

This chain links TRBV19 with TRBJ1-3, with D hard to call. This CDR3 is 15 amino acids long. The germline V gene encodes CDR1 LNHDA and CDR2 SQIVND (reference sequence). Trimming took 3 bases from V and 1 from J, leaving 10 bases between them. The CDR3 is CASSMSDTSGNTIYF. CDR3 nucleotide sequence: TGTGCCAGTAGTATGAGCGATACGTCTGGAAACACCATATATTTT.

The CDR3 reads CASRDRAPYNEQFF. The CDR3 coding sequence is TGTGCCAGCAGAGACAGGGCCCCCTACAATGAGCAGTTCTTC. This chain joins TRBV7-2 and TRBJ2-1, with 7 bases identical to TRBD1. With 6 bases clipped from V and 2 bases from J, the junction kept 4 bases outside the gene matches. This CDR3 is built from 14 residues. Germline CDR1 reads SGHTA; CDR2 reads FQGNSA.

This chain links TRBV6-5 with TRBJ2-1; TRBD2 matches 14 bases. Germline trimming cut 5 bases from V and 7 bases from J; bases unmatched to any gene: 4. The CDR3 is made up of 15 amino acids. Germline V gives CDR1 MNHEY, CDR2 SVGAGI. The chain's CDR3 is CASSLGTSGSNEQFF. As DNA, the CDR3 is TGTGCCAGCAGTCTCGGGACTAGCGGGAGTAATGAGCAGTTCTTC.

V and J are TRBV28 and TRBJ2-7; 9 nucleotides align to TRBD1. This CDR3 has 14 residues. The germline V gene encodes CDR1 MDHEN and CDR2 SYDVKM. Unmatched junction bases numbered 7, after V lost 6 bases and J lost 4 bases. CDR3 loop: CASSAPGQGYEQYF. DNA of the CDR3: TGTGCCAGCAGCGCTCCGGGACAGGGATACGAGCAGTACTTC. The whole variable domain, remainder taken from reference TRBV28 and TRBJ2-7, is DVKVTQSSRYLVKRTGEKVFLECVQDMDHENMFWYRQDPGLGLRLIYFSYDVKMKEKGDIPEGYSVSREKKERFSLILESASTNQTSMYLCASSAPGQGYEQYFGPGTRLTVT.

This chain links TRBV7-9 with TRBJ2-5; D gene uncertain. Germline CDR1 is SEHNR and CDR2 is FQNEAQ (reference sequence). The CDR3 loop spans 16 amino acids. V was pared by 5 bases and J by 7 bases, with 23 bases between. CDR3 sequence: CASSRQDAFFIRTQYF. The CDR3 nucleotides read TGTGCCAGCAGCCGGCAGGATGCCTTTTTCATTAGGACCCAGTACTTC.

V and J are TRBV23-1 and TRBJ2-7; 7 nucleotides agree with TRBD1. TRBV23-1 is an ORF, and what it does is uncertain. This CDR3 contains 15 residues. Unmatched junction bases numbered 9, after V lost 3 bases and J lost 4 bases. This chain's CDR3 is CASSQFRDRYYEQYF. In nucleotides, the CDR3 is TGCGCCAGCAGTCAGTTCCGGGACAGATATTACGAGCAGTACTTC.

The chain carries TRBV13 and TRBJ1-1, with 11 bases fitting TRBD1. This CDR3 is 18 amino acids long. V dropped 5 bases and J dropped 5; count of bases not matched to a gene: 16. Germline CDR1 reads PRHDT; CDR2 reads FYEKMQ (reference sequence). The DNA for the CDR3 is TGTGCCAGCAGCCGCCTTAAGACGGACAGGGGGCGTTATACTGAAGCTTTCTTT. It specifies CASSRLKTDRGRYTEAFF.

V is TRBV24-1 and J is TRBJ2-2; 11 nucleotides agree with TRBD2. This CDR3 comprises 17 residues. After removal of 7 bases from V and 1 base from J, the junction contained 7 bases not matched to a gene. The germline V gene encodes CDR1 KGHDR and CDR2 SFDVKD. DNA for the CDR3: TGTGCCACCAGGAAGACCGGGACTAGCGGGAACACCGGGGAGCTGTTTTTT. Protein sequence: CATRKTGTSGNTGELFF.

Concerning this clone: The identical CDR3 is also encoded by other nucleotide sequences in the sample. The chain links TRBV30 to TRBJ1-1; no clear D. Germline-derived CDR1 and CDR2 are GTSNPN and SVGIG (reference sequence). The ends were cut back, 2 bases at V and 0 bases at J, with 4 bases in the middle. The CDR3 spans 12 residues. The CDR3 coding sequence is TGTGCCTGGAGTCGGTTGAACACTGAAGCTTTCTTT. It yields the protein CAWSRLNTEAFF.

The V gene is TRBV6-1, the J gene TRBJ1-4; possibly TRBD1 for D (6 bases). CDR1 is MNHNS and CDR2 is SASEGT in the germline V gene. The CDR3 loop spans 18 amino acids. V was trimmed by 5 bases and J by 0 bases, leaving 19 bases between them. CDR3: CASSKGQRELATNEKLFF. Written as DNA, the CDR3 is TGTGCCAGCAGTAAAGGACAGCGCGAACTTGCAACTAATGAAAAACTGTTTTTT.

Here the CDR3 DNA reads TGCGCCAGCAGCCAACTTACCCGGGACAGGGGTTCTGAAGCTTTCTTT. Protein sequence: CASSQLTRDRGSEAFF. This rearrangement joins TRBV4-1 to TRBJ1-1, with 10 bases fitting TRBD1. After removal of 2 bases from V and 6 bases from J, the junction contained 9 bases not matched to a gene. The CDR3 runs to 16 residues. The germline V gene encodes CDR1 MGHRA and CDR2 YSYEKL.